Listed here are 5 T cell receptor beta chains from one sample, sequenced in a study of T cell responses to AZD1222 COVID-19 vaccine. Assay: immunoSEQ multiplex PCR; the TCRdb copy retains only in-frame clones and omits some. Of roughly 110,000 clones in the sample, about four fifths are singletons; the top ten hold approximately 10%. The specimen was peripheral blood, collected on day 0 of AZD1222 vaccination. Every receptor here comes from an adult in good health.

The chain combines TRBV6-5 with TRBJ2-7; tentative D call: TRBD2 (6 bases). The germline V gene has CDR1 MNHEY and CDR2 SVGAGI. This CDR3 region has 16 residues. With 0 bases removed from V and 4 bases from J, the gap between germline ends came to 16 bases. CDR3 bases: TGTGCCAGCAGTTACTCGATAACCGGACTACCGTACGAGCAGTACTTC. Residues: CASSYSITGLPYEQYF.

This sequence joins TRBV4-1 and TRBJ1-5; D is unresolved. Germline V CDR1 and CDR2: MGHRA, YSYEKL. With 0 bases removed from V and 7 bases from J, the gap between germline ends came to 16 bases. The CDR3 sequence is 16 residues long. This CDR3 reads CASSQDSGGSRQPQHF. DNA of the CDR3: TGCGCCAGCAGCCAAGATAGTGGAGGGTCTCGCCAGCCCCAGCATTTT.

This rearrangement joins TRBV11-2 to TRBJ1-1; D gene uncertain. CDR3 length: 13 amino acids. Per the germline V gene, CDR1 is SGHAT and CDR2 is FQNNGV. V was clipped by 2 bases and J by 4 bases, with 8 bases between them. CDR3 in DNA: TGTGCCAGCAGCTTACGTGGCGGCACTGAAGCTTTCTTT. Translation gives CASSLRGGTEAFF.

Points on this clone: Other DNA sequences in this specimen translate into the identical CDR3. The J gene is TRBJ2-5, the V gene TRBV27; D is unresolved. The CDR3 is 11 residues long. The germline V and J ends were trimmed by 4 bases and 1 base, with 1 base remaining between them. Germline V gene data show CDR1 as MNHEY and CDR2 as SMNVEV (reference sequence). The CDR3 reads CASSSQETQYF. Written as DNA, the CDR3 is TGTGCCAGCAGTTCCCAAGAGACCCAGTACTTC.

V and J are TRBV10-3 and TRBJ1-1; 7 bases line up with TRBD1. This CDR3 is built from 14 residues. Germline V gene lookup returns CDR1 ENHRY and CDR2 SYGVKD. J lost 0 bases, V lost 6 bases, and 4 bases had no gene match. The CDR3 loop is CAIREQGLNTEAFF. CDR3 DNA sequence: TGTGCCATCAGGGAACAGGGGTTGAACACTGAAGCTTTCTTT.